A selection of T cell receptor beta chains follows, all from one sample in a study of EBV T-cell therapy then PD-1 blockade in nasopharyngeal carcinoma. For these receptors, no antigen is known. This table comes from immunoSEQ multiplex PCR, and its TCRdb copy is limited to in-frame clones, with some not included. The data hold around 19,000 clones, with 80% to 85% observed a single time. The source material was CD8+ T cells from blood, sampled at day 0 from a patient whose treatment included autologous EBV-specific T cells and nivolumab. The receptor set was obtained from a man aged 35 to 55 with nasopharyngeal carcinoma. CDR3s include the opening cysteine and the closing phenylalanine or tryptophan. The D gene is left open where the match is weak. Size tells how often a clone was seen (once, few, many) or the class of an expanded clone, and some rows leave it out.

V	D	size	length	J	CDR3	DNA
TRBV27	-	once	13	TRBJ1-1	CASSWAENTEAFF	TGTGCCAGCAGTTGGGCGGAGAACACTGAAGCTTTCTTT
TRBV9	-	-	13	TRBJ2-7	CASSVADGYEQYF	TGTGCCAGCAGCGTAGCCGACGGCTACGAGCAGTACTTC
TRBV2	-	-	15	TRBJ2-3	CASSEGRSRTDTQYF	TGTGCCAGCAGTGAGGGTAGATCGAGAACAGATACGCAGTATTTT
TRBV4-2	-	-	13	TRBJ1-6	CASSQADNSPLHF	TGTGCCAGCAGCCAAGCCGATAATTCACCCCTCCACTTT
TRBV27	TRBD1	-	16	TRBJ1-2	CASSPGTGGLVYGYTF	TGTGCCAGCAGTCCCGGGACAGGGGGCTTGGTCTATGGCTACACCTTC
TRBV4-1	TRBD1	few	16	TRBJ2-4	CASSLDRALAKNIQYF	TGCGCCAGCAGCCTCGACAGGGCCTTAGCCAAAAACATTCAGTACTTC
TRBV10-3	-	-	14	TRBJ2-1	CAISESSNYNEQFF	TGTGCCATCAGTGAGTCATCTAATTACAATGAGCAGTTCTTC
TRBV3-1/TRBV3-2	TRBD2	-	16	TRBJ2-3	CASSQPGGISTDTQYF	TGTGCCAGCAGCCAACCGGGGGGGATTAGCACAGATACGCAGTATTTT
TRBV6-4	TRBD2	-	14	TRBJ2-3	CASSERGGTDTQYF	TGTGCCAGCAGTGAGCGGGGGGGCACAGATACGCAGTATTTT
TRBV28	-	-	18	TRBJ1-5	CASSRPGPQIFSNQPQHF	TGTGCCAGCAGTAGACCCGGGCCCCAAATCTTTAGCAATCAGCCCCAGCATTTT
TRBV21-1	-	-	16	TRBJ1-6	CASSKEHGSSDSPLHF	TGTGCCAGCAGCAAAGAGCACGGGAGTTCCGATTCACCCCTCCACTTT
TRBV29-1	TRBD1	few	13	TRBJ1-1	CSVRQGEYTEAFF	TGCAGCGTCCGACAGGGGGAGTACACTGAAGCTTTCTTT
TRBV6-5	-	-	15	TRBJ1-6	CASSLMIGLNSPLHF	TGTGCCAGCAGTTTAATGATCGGGCTTAATTCACCCCTCCACTTT
TRBV5-8	-	-	16	TRBJ2-2	CASSPDRNPNTGELFF	TGTGCCAGCAGCCCTGACCGAAACCCGAACACCGGGGAGCTGTTTTTT
TRBV7-6	-	once	15	TRBJ2-7	CASSPKVPPPYEQYF	TGTGCCAGCAGCCCTAAGGTTCCACCTCCCTACGAGCAGTACTTC
TRBV9	-	-	15	TRBJ1-5	CASSVAAQGDQPQHF	TGTGCCAGCAGCGTAGCCGCTCAAGGTGATCAGCCCCAGCATTTT
TRBV23-1	TRBD1	-	15	TRBJ2-7	CASSLVQGADYEQYF	TGCGCCAGCAGTCTCGTACAGGGGGCAGACTACGAGCAGTACTTC
TRBV25-1	-	-	13	TRBJ2-2	CASCTTNTGELFF	TGTGCCAGCTGCACAACGAACACCGGGGAGCTGTTTTTT
TRBV10-3	-	-	15	TRBJ2-5	CAISESPGGKETQYF	TGTGCCATCAGTGAGTCGCCTGGCGGAAAAGAGACCCAGTACTTC
TRBV4-3	-	-	19	TRBJ1-2	CASSQDERPGGPIGDGYTF	TGCGCCAGCAGCCAAGATGAGCGGCCGGGGGGACCTATTGGGGATGGCTACACCTTC
TRBV15	TRBD1	-	16	TRBJ2-5	CATSRDPGGRGETQYF	TGTGCCACCAGCAGAGATCCAGGGGGCAGGGGAGAGACCCAGTACTTC
TRBV6-1	-	-	16	TRBJ1-6	CASSEEAGRGNSPLHF	TGTGCCAGCAGTGAAGAAGCAGGGCGGGGTAATTCACCCCTCCACTTT